Following are 15 T cell receptor beta chains from one sample sequenced in a study of patients and donors after allogeneic stem cell transplantation. TCRdb re-called the RT-PCR reads with MiXCR, one entry per CDR3 protein. The sample contains about 960,000 distinct CDR3 sequences, 15% to 20% of which appear only once. Specimen: blood, either unsorted or a sorted T cell fraction (not recorded which). The receptors originated from a human donor who was either an allogeneic HSCT recipient or a stem cell or donor lymphocyte infusion donor (not recorded which). It is not recorded whose cells these are; they may come from a transplant donor.

The chain couples TRBV20-1 to TRBJ2-1; TRBD1 matches at 9 bases. Germline V CDR1 and CDR2: DFQATT, SNEGSKA (reference sequence). Trimming removed 3 bases from V and 3 bases from J; junction bases left unmatched: 3. The CDR3 extends over 14 amino acids. The CDR3 loop reads CSARGTGYYNEQFF. The CDR3 DNA reads as TGCAGTGCTAGGGGGACAGGGTACTACAATGAGCAGTTCTTC.

This clonotype was picked up a small number of times. The gene calls are TRBV12-3 or TRBV12-4 and TRBJ2-2; D possibly corresponds to TRBD2 (5 bases). The ends were cut back, 7 bases at V and 4 bases at J, with 16 bases in the middle. The CDR3 spans 15 residues. The CDR3 coding sequence is TGTGCCAGCACCTGGACTGCCACCAGCACCGGGGAGCTGTTTTTT. This sequence encodes CASTWTATSTGELFF.

The sample holds many counts of this clonotype. V gene TRBV5-1 combines with J gene TRBJ2-5; D is perhaps TRBD1 (5 bases). The V end was cut by 1 base, the J end by 4 bases, with 11 bases between. CDR1 and CDR2 (germline): SGHRS, YFSETQ. There are 14 residues in the CDR3. The CDR3 coding sequence is TGCGCCAGCAGCTTGAACGGCAGGGCAGAGACCCAGTACTTC. As protein: CASSLNGRAETQYF. The complete variable domain, with remaining parts taken from reference TRBV5-1 and TRBJ2-5, reads KAGVTQTPRYLIKTRGQQVTLSCSPISGHRSVSWYQQTPGQGLQFLFEYFSETQRNKGNFPGRFSGRQFSNSRSEMNVSTLELGDSALYLCASSLNGRAETQYFGPGTRLLVL.

This clonotype has just a few counts. This chain links TRBV11-2 with TRBJ2-5, with D perhaps given as TRBD1 or TRBD2 (5 bases each). The ends were cut back, 4 bases at V and 2 bases at J, with 14 bases in the middle. CDR1 is SGHAT and CDR2 is FQNNGV in the germline V gene. CDR3 length: 15 amino acids. This CDR3 is CASSSSGRLQETQYF. CDR3 DNA: TGTGCCAGCAGCTCCTCGGGACGACTACAAGAGACCCAGTACTTC.

This clonotype showed up just a few times. The V gene is TRBV12-3 or TRBV12-4, the J gene TRBJ1-2; D remains ambiguous. The CDR3 spans 13 residues. The V end lost 5 bases, the J end lost 0 bases, and 7 bases lay between the germline ends. CDR3 loop: CASSPSPNYGYTF. The CDR3 coding sequence is TGTGCCAGCAGTCCGAGTCCTAACTATGGCTACACCTTC.

The chain recombines TRBV6-5 with TRBJ1-4; D unclear. Per the germline V gene, CDR1 is MNHEY and CDR2 is SVGAGI. V lost 1 base and J 5 bases, leaving 8 bases between the germline ends. This CDR3 has 14 residues. CDR3 protein: CASSYFRENEKLFF. For the CDR3, the DNA is TGTGCCAGCAGTTACTTTCGGGAGAATGAAAAACTGTTTTTT.

V is TRBV7-2 and J is TRBJ2-1; 7 bases are a match to TRBD2. V shed 5 bases and J 11 bases; nucleotides not matched to a gene: 12. CDR1 and CDR2 (germline): SGHTA, FQGNSA. The CDR3 sequence is 14 residues long. The CDR3: CASSQPGLPHQQFF. The CDR3 nucleotides are TGTGCCAGCAGCCAACCGGGACTACCCCACCAGCAGTTCTTC.

This chain links TRBV5-5 with TRBJ1-1; no clear D gene. Trimming left V 4 bases short and J 3 bases short, with 13 bases between. CDR1 is SGHKS and CDR2 is YYEKEE in the germline V gene (reference sequence). The CDR3 extends over 14 amino acids. In DNA, the CDR3 is TGTGCCAGCAGCGGGAACACGCCATACACTGAAGCTTTCTTT. Translation gives CASSGNTPYTEAFF. Full variable domain (remainder filled in from reference TRBV5-5 and TRBJ1-1): DAGVTQSPTHLIKTRGQQVTLRCSPISGHKSVSWYQQVLGQGPQFIFQYYEKEERGRGNFPDRFSARQFPNYSSELNVNALLLGDSALYLCASSGNTPYTEAFFGQGTRLTVV.

The genes are TRBV20-1 and TRBJ1-1; 9 bases fit TRBD1. Per germline, CDR1 DFQATT and CDR2 SNEGSKA (reference sequence). The CDR3 contains 15 residues. Trimming took 5 bases from V and 5 from J; bases not matched to a gene: 12. The CDR3 sequence is CSAPSRDRAGTEAFF. DNA of the CDR3: TGCAGTGCTCCGTCCCGGGACAGGGCGGGAACTGAAGCTTTCTTT.

V and J are TRBV3-1 and TRBJ2-5, with 8 bases matching TRBD2. The V and J ends lost 4 bases and 4 bases, in that order; junction bases with no gene match: 5. There are 14 residues in the CDR3. Germline V gene lookup returns CDR1 LGHDT and CDR2 YNNKEL (reference sequence). In nucleotides, the CDR3 is TGTGCCAGCAGCCTCCGGGGGGGATCAGAGACCCAGTACTTC. Protein sequence: CASSLRGGSETQYF.

The chain couples TRBV9 to TRBJ1-6; 8 bases align to TRBD1. V shed 3 bases and J 6 bases; nucleotides not matched to a gene: 5. The CDR3 runs 15 residues. Germline V gives CDR1 SGDLS, CDR2 YYNGEE. The CDR3 nucleotides are TGTGCCAGCAGCGCCAGGACAGGGCCTAATTCACCCCTCCACTTT. This gives the protein CASSARTGPNSPLHF.

The rearrangement joins TRBV2 to TRBJ1-6, with D possibly being TRBD1 (6 bases). The CDR3 sequence is 15 residues long. Germline V gene sequence: CDR1 SNHLY, CDR2 FYNNEI. V lost 3 bases, J lost 10 bases, and 16 bases lay in between. Here the CDR3 reads CASSDWQGNRSPLHF. As DNA, the CDR3 is TGTGCCAGCAGTGACTGGCAGGGGAATAGGTCACCCCTCCACTTT.

V usage is TRBV14 and J usage is TRBJ2-7; no reliable D call. The germline gives CDR1 SGHDN, CDR2 FVKESK. The length of the CDR3 is 15 residues. V dropped 0 bases and J dropped 2 bases, with 11 bases sitting between them. The CDR3 coding sequence is TGTGCCAGCAGCCAAGAAAGTGGGCGCACCTACGAGCAGTACTTC. Amino acid sequence: CASSQESGRTYEQYF.

This clonotype was counted between two and nine times. The chain joins TRBV3-1 to TRBJ1-4; D might be TRBD1 (5 bases). CDR1 LGHDT and CDR2 YNNKEL come from the germline V gene (reference sequence). The germline V and J ends were trimmed by 3 bases and 4 bases, with 9 bases remaining between them. The CDR3 covers 14 residues. CDR3 in DNA: TGTGCCAGCAGCCAGGGGGTGCATAATGAAAAACTGTTTTTT. Amino acid sequence: CASSQGVHNEKLFF.

This clonotype was detected a few times. V gene TRBV7-9 combines with J gene TRBJ2-2; D not resolved. CDR3 size: 12 residues. Trimming left V 5 bases short and J 5 bases short, with 6 bases between. Germline V lookup: CDR1 SEHNR, CDR2 FQNEAQ (reference sequence). In DNA, the CDR3 is TGTGCCAGCAGCCAAACTACCGGGGAGCTGTTTTTT. Translated: CASSQTTGELFF. Supplemented by reference TRBV7-9 and TRBJ2-2, the full variable domain reads DTGVSQNPRHKITKRGQNVTFRCDPISEHNRLYWYRQTLGQGPEFLTYFQNEAQLEKSRLLSDRFSAERPKGSFSTLEIQRTEQGDSAMYLCASSQTTGELFFGEGSRLTVL.